This T cell receptor (beta chain) came from a study of T cell responses to AZD1222 COVID-19 vaccine. General study results and limits: Vaccination with two AZD1222 doses was followed by a rise in Spike-specific TCR breadth and depth. At 160-218 and 743-854, vaccine-associated CD4 TCRs were dominant, and they spanned spike. Donors were mostly white British, more females; clonal diversity possibly underestimated. Reports say nearly half of spike-specific TCRs go after unmutated variant regions.

CDR3 size: 12 residues. Germline CDR1 and CDR2: KGHSH and LQKENI. V lost 5 bases and J lost 2, with 6 bases in between. The table lists this clone with a few counts. The antigen remains unidentified. Generated by immunoSEQ multiplex PCR, the TCRdb table keeps only in-frame clones and is missing some. Of roughly 77,000 clones detected, 70% to 90% appear once; the ten largest clones hold approximately 4.7%. This material consisted of peripheral blood, taken on day 0 of MenACWY control vaccination. The sequence was obtained from an adult in good health. This sequence joins TRBV18 and TRBJ1-2, with unresolved D. This CDR3 reads CASSGSNYGYTF. CDR3 nucleotides: TGTGCCAGCTCAGGGTCCAACTATGGCTACACCTTC.